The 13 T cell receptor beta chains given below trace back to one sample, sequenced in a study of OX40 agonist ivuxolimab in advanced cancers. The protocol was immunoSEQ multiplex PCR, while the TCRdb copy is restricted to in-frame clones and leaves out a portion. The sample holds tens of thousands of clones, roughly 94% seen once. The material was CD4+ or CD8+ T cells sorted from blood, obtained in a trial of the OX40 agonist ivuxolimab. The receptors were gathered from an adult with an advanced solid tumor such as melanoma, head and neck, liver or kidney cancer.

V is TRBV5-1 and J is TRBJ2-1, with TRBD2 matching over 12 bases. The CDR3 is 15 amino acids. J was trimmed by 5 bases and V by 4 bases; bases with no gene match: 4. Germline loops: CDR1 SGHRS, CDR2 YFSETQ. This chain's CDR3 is CASSPGTSGHNEQFF. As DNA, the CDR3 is TGCGCCAGCAGCCCAGGGACTAGCGGGCACAATGAGCAGTTCTTC.

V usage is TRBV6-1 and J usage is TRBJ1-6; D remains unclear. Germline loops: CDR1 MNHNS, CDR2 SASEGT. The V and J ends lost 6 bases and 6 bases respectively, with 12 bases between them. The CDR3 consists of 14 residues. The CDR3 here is CASRGREFNSPLHF. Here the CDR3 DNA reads TGTGCCAGCAGAGGACGGGAGTTTAATTCACCCCTCCACTTT.

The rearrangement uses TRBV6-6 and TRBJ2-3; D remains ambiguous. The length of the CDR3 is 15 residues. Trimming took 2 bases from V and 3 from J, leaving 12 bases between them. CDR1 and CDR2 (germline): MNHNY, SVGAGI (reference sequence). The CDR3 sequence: CASSYPKQGTDTQYF. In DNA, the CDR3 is TGTGCCAGCAGTTACCCAAAGCAAGGGACAGATACGCAGTATTTT.

CDR3 in DNA: TGTGCCAACCCTACAGGGAACTATGGCTACACCTTC. Encoded protein: CANPTGNYGYTF. The rearrangement links TRBV5-8 to TRBJ1-2, with D perhaps TRBD1 (6 bases). Germline V gene sequence: CDR1 SGHTS, CDR2 YDEGEE. The CDR3 loop spans 12 amino acids. Trimming removed 9 bases at V and 2 bases at J, with 11 bases between.

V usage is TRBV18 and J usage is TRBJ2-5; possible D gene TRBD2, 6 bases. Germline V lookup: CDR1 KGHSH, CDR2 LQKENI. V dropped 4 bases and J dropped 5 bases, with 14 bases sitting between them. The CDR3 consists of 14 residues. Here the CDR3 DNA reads TGTGCCAGCTCACGGGACTGGGGTTTGGAGACCCAGTACTTC. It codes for CASSRDWGLETQYF.

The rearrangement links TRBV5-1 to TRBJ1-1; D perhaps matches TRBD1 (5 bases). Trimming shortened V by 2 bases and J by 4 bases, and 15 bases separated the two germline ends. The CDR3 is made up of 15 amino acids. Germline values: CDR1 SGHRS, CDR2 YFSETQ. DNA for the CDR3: TGCGCCAGCAGCTTTGTTGGGGTAGGGGCCACTGAAGCTTTCTTT. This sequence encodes CASSFVGVGATEAFF. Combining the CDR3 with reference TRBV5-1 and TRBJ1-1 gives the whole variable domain KAGVTQTPRYLIKTRGQQVTLSCSPISGHRSVSWYQQTPGQGLQFLFEYFSETQRNKGNFPGRFSGRQFSNSRSEMNVSTLELGDSALYLCASSFVGVGATEAFFGQGTRLTVV.

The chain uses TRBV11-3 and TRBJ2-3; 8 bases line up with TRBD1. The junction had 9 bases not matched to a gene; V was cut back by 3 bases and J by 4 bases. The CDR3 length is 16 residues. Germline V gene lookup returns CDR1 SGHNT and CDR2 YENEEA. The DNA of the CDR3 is TGTGCCAGCAGCTTGGGCAGGGGGCTCGTCGCAGATACGCAGTATTTT. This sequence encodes CASSLGRGLVADTQYF.

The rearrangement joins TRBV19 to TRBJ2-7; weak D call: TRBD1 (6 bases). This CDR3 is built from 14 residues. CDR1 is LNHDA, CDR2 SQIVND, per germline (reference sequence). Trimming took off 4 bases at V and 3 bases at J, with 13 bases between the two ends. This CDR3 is CASSRTEGGYEQYF. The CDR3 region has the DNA TGTGCCAGTAGTAGGACAGAAGGGGGCTACGAGCAGTACTTC.

CDR3 sequence: CASSSTGTVTGELFF. DNA for the CDR3: TGCGCCAGCAGTTCGACCGGGACAGTCACCGGGGAGCTGTTTTTT. The rearrangement links TRBV5-1 to TRBJ2-2; 7 positions match TRBD1. This CDR3 is 15 amino acids long. CDR1 and CDR2 from the germline V gene are SGHRS and YFSETQ. V gave up 5 bases and J gave up 4 bases; unmatched junction bases: 8.

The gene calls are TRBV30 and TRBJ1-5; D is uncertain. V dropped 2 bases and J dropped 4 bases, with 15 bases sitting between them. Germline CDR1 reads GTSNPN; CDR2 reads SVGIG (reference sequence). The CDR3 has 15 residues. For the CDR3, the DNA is TGTGCCTGGAGTCGGACGATGGGGAAGAATCAGCCCCAGCATTTT. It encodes CAWSRTMGKNQPQHF.

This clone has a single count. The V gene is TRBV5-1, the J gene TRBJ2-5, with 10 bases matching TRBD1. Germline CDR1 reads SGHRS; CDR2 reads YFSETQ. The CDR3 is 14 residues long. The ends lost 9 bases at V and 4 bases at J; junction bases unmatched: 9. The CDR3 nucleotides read TGCGCCACTACACCGGGACAGGGGAGAGAGACCCAGTACTTC. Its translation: CATTPGQGRETQYF.

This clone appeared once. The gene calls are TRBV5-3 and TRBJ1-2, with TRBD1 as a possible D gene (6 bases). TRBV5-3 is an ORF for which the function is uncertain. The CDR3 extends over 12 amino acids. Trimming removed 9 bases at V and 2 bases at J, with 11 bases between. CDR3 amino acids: CANPTGNYGYTF. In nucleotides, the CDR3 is TGTGCCAACCCTACAGGGAACTATGGCTACACCTTC.

The CDR3 reads CASLSPGANVLTF. The DNA for the CDR3 is TGCGCCAGCCTCAGCCCTGGGGCCAACGTCCTGACTTTC. The chain joins TRBV5-1 to TRBJ2-6; D unclear. Germline-derived CDR1 and CDR2 are SGHRS and YFSETQ. V was clipped by 7 bases and J by 2 bases, with 7 bases between them. The CDR3 covers 13 residues.